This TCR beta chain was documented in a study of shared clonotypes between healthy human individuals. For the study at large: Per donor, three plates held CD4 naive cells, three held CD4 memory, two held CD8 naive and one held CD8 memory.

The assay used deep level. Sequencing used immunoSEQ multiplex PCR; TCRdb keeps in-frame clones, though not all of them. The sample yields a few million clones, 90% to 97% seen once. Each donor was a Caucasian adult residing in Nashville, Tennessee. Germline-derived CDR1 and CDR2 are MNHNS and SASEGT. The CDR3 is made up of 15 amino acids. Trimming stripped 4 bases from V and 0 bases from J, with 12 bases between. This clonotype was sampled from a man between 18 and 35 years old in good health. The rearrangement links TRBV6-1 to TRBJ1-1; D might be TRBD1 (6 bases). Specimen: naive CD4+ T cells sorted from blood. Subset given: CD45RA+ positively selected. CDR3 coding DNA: TGTGCCAGCAGTGGGAGACAGGCCCTGAACACTGAAGCTTTCTTT. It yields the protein CASSGRQALNTEAFF.